The clone carrying this TCR beta chain was counted between two and nine times. CDR1 is LGHDT, CDR2 YNNKEL, per germline (reference sequence). This CDR3 contains 14 residues. The V and J ends lost 2 bases and 8 bases respectively, with 12 bases between them. In the original processing: By means of reference gene primer amplification, nucleated cell counts were estimated. Only in-frame clones appear in the TCRdb table, and some are missing; sequencing was by immunoSEQ multiplex PCR. Clone size and the V and J calls come from that table; the DNA yielded D and trimming. This sample has some 130,000 clones, with roughly three quarters found just once. Individuals drawn from under 30 US areas were about 18 to 89 years old. The data derive from a study of blood T cell repertoires in COVID-19. Study-level information: The United States, Italy and Spain provided the acute and convalescent COVID-19 samples. The analysed material was cDNA or gDNA that came from T cells, B-cell-depleted T cells, or PBMCs.

The chain links TRBV3-1 (or the pseudogene TRBV3-2) to TRBJ1-4, with a tentative D call TRBD1 (6 bases). The clonotype comes from a woman aged 45 to 65 who had recovered from COVID-19. Sequencing was carried out using PBMCs or T cells enriched from blood (not recorded which). CDR3 nucleotide sequence: TGTGCCAGCAGCCAATTGGGGGCCGGGGAAAAACTGTTTTTT. Translation gives CASSQLGAGEKLFF.